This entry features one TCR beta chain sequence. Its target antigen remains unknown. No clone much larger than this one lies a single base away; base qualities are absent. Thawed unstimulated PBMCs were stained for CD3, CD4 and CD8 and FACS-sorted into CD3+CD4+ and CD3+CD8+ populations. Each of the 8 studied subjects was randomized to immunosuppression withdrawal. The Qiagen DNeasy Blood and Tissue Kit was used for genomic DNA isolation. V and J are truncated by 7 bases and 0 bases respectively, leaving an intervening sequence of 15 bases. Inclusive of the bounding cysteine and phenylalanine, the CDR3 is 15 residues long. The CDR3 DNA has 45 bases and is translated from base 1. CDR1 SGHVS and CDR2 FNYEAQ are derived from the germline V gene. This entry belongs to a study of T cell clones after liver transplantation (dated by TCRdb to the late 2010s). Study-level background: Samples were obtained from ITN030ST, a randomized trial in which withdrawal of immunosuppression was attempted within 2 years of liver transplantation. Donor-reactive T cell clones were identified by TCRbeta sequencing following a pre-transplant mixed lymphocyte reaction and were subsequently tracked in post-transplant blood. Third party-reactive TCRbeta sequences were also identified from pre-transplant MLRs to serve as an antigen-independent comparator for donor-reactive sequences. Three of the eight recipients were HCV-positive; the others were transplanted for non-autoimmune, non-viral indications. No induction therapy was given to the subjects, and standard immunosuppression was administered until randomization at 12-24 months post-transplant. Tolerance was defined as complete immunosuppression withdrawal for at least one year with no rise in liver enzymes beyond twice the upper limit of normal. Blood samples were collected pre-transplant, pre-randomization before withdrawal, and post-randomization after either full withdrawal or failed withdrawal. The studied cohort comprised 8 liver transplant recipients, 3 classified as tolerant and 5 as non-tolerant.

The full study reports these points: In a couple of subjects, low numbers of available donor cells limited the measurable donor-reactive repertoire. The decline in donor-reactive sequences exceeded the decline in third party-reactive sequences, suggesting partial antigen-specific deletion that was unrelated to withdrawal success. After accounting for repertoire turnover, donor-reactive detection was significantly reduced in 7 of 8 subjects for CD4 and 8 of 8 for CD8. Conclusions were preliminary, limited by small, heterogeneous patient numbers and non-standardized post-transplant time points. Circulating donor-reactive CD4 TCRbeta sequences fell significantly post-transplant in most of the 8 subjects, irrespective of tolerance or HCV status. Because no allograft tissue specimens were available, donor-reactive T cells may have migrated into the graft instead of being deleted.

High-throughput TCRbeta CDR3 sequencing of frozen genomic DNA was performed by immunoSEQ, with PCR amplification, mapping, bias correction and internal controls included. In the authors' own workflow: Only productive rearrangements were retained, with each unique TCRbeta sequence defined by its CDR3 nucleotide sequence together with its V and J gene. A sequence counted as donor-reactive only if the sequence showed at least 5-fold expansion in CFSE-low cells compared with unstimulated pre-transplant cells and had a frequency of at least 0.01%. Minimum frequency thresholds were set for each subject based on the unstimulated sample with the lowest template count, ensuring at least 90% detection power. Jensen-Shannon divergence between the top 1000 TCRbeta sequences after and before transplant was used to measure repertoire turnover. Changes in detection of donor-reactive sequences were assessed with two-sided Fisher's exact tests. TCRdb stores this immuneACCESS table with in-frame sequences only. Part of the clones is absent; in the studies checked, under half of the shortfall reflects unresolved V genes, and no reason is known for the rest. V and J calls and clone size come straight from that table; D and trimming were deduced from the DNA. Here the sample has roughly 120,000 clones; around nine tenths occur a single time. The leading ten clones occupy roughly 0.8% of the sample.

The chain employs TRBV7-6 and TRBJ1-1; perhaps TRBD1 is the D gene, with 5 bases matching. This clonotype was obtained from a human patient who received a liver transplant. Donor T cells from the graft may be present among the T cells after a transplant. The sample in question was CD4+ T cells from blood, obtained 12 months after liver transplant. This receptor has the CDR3 CASTETGVLNTEAFF. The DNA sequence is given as TGTGCCAGCACGGAAACAGGTGTCTTGAACACTGAAGCTTTCTTT.